This T cell receptor (beta chain) was sequenced during a study of cytomegalovirus exposure and HLA in healthy donors. The study's findings and limits: Donors were assumed by presence/absence analyses to have roughly uniform sequencing depth. Looking again later, the authors saw that most CMV-associated TCR beta chains seemed HLA-restricted.

PCR primers comprised 60 Vbeta and 13 Jbeta primers. Profiled with immunoSEQ multiplex PCR; TCRdb holds only in-frame clones, not every one. This table has around 160,000 clones, 75% appearing once. Comment on this clone: Its specificity is not known.

This sequence was found in a woman aged 40-49 years in good health and CMV-seropositive. Sequencing used PBMCs.

CDR3 region: CASSPPRASGPEETQYF. The CDR3 nucleotides read TGTGCCAGCAGCCCACCCCGGGCTAGCGGGCCTGAAGAGACCCAGTACTTC. This sequence joins TRBV4-2 and TRBJ2-5; 8 nucleotides agree with TRBD2. Germline V gene data show CDR1 as LGHNA and CDR2 as YNFKEQ. V dropped 4 bases and J dropped 3; count of bases not matched to a gene: 13. There are 17 residues in the CDR3.